The rows below give T cell receptor beta chains drawn from one sample of a study of T-cell memory formation after mild COVID-19. TCRdb reprocessed the 5' RACE reads with MiXCR, giving one entry per CDR3 protein. The table has tens of thousands of distinct CDR3 sequences, around 6.1% seen once. What was sequenced was PBMCs or a T cell subset sorted from them (not recorded which). The receptors were gathered from an adult who had mild COVID-19 (a few samples of this study predate the infection). Cell type and time point are not known. CDR3s include the opening cysteine and the closing phenylalanine or tryptophan. A D gene is named only where the DNA matches it firmly. The size field is filled for only some rows; it gives once, few, many or a size class.

d_call: NA; v_call: TRBV5-5; clone_size: many; j_call: TRBJ1-6; cdr3_nt: TGTGCCAGCAGCTTGACGGGGATGCCACCCCTCCACTTT; cdr3_aa: CASSLTGMPPLHF
d_call: TRBD1; v_call: TRBV28; clone_size: many; j_call: TRBJ2-5; cdr3_nt: TGTGCCAGCACGCAGGACAGGGTTGGGACCCAGTACTTC; cdr3_aa: CASTQDRVGTQYF
d_call: TRBD1; v_call: TRBV7-9; clone_size: many; j_call: TRBJ2-5; cdr3_nt: TGTGCCAGCAGCCTGGCAGGGGGTGAAGAGACCCAGTACTTC; cdr3_aa: CASSLAGGEETQYF
d_call: TRBD1; v_call: TRBV7-2; clone_size: few; j_call: TRBJ1-5; cdr3_nt: TGTGCCAGCAGCCTTTCCGCACAGGGGAGTTATAAGCCCCAGCATTTT; cdr3_aa: CASSLSAQGSYKPQHF
d_call: TRBD1; v_call: TRBV5-1; clone_size: many; j_call: TRBJ1-2; cdr3_nt: TGCGCCAGCAGCCCACGGACAGGGATCTCCTCCATCTATGGCTACACCTTC; cdr3_aa: CASSPRTGISSIYGYTF
d_call: TRBD1; v_call: TRBV7-8; clone_size: many; j_call: TRBJ1-1; cdr3_nt: TGTGCCAGCAGCGCCTGGCCCGACAGGGGTAACACTGAAGCTTTCTTT; cdr3_aa: CASSAWPDRGNTEAFF
d_call: TRBD2; v_call: TRBV7-2; clone_size: many; j_call: TRBJ2-3; cdr3_nt: TGTGCCAGCAGCTTATCAGCGGGAGTAACAGATACGCAGTATTTT; cdr3_aa: CASSLSAGVTDTQYF
d_call: NA; v_call: TRBV12-3/TRBV12-4; clone_size: few; j_call: TRBJ2-1; cdr3_nt: TGTGCCAGCAGTCACGGTAACAATGAGCAGTTCTTC; cdr3_aa: CASSHGNNEQFF
d_call: TRBD2; v_call: TRBV30; clone_size: many; j_call: TRBJ2-1; cdr3_nt: TGTGCCTGGAGTGGAGGGCGGGAGCAGGGTGAGCAGTTCTTC; cdr3_aa: CAWSGGREQGEQFF
d_call: NA; v_call: TRBV18; clone_size: few; j_call: TRBJ2-5; cdr3_nt: TGTGCCAGCTCATCAAGCCTGGGGCAAGAGACCCAGTACTTC; cdr3_aa: CASSSSLGQETQYF
d_call: NA; v_call: TRBV5-6; clone_size: many; j_call: TRBJ1-5; cdr3_nt: TGTGCCAGCAGCCCCCGCAACCGGATCCCCAATCAGCCCCAGCATTTT; cdr3_aa: CASSPRNRIPNQPQHF
d_call: NA; v_call: TRBV5-1; clone_size: few; j_call: TRBJ1-1; cdr3_nt: TGCGCCAGCAGCGGGGGGGCAATGAACACTGAAGCTTTCTTT; cdr3_aa: CASSGGAMNTEAFF
d_call: TRBD1; v_call: TRBV2; clone_size: many; j_call: TRBJ2-3; cdr3_nt: TGTGCCATCCGGGACAGTTTTGGGTCTTCGGTCGCAGATACGCAGTATTTT; cdr3_aa: CAIRDSFGSSVADTQYF
d_call: NA; v_call: TRBV20-1; clone_size: many; j_call: TRBJ1-1; cdr3_nt: TGCAGTGCTAGCGAAGGGGGAATGAACACTGAAGCTTTCTTT; cdr3_aa: CSASEGGMNTEAFF
d_call: NA; v_call: TRBV7-2; clone_size: many; j_call: TRBJ1-5; cdr3_nt: TGTGCCAGCAGCTCTCTCAGGACAGCCGATCAGCCCCAGCATTTT; cdr3_aa: CASSSLRTADQPQHF
d_call: NA; v_call: TRBV18; clone_size: many; j_call: TRBJ2-5; cdr3_nt: TGTGCCAGCTCACCAACCCAAGAGACCCAGTACTTC; cdr3_aa: CASSPTQETQYF
d_call: NA; v_call: TRBV27; clone_size: NA; j_call: TRBJ1-5; cdr3_nt: TGTGCCAGCAGTTTAACGGCCAGGGGAGGGAGCAATCAGCCCCAGCATTTT; cdr3_aa: CASSLTARGGSNQPQHF
d_call: NA; v_call: TRBV12-3/TRBV12-4; clone_size: many; j_call: TRBJ2-7; cdr3_nt: TGTGCCAGCACCCGGTGGATGACCGAGCAGTACTTC; cdr3_aa: CASTRWMTEQYF
d_call: TRBD1; v_call: TRBV11-2; clone_size: NA; j_call: TRBJ1-1; cdr3_nt: TGTGCCAGCAGCTTCACAGGGGGGAGTCGTGAAGCTTTCTTT; cdr3_aa: CASSFTGGSREAFF
d_call: TRBD2; v_call: TRBV4-1; clone_size: many; j_call: TRBJ2-1; cdr3_nt: TGCGCCAGCAGCCAAGGTATCGGGGGGTTCCTCTCCTACAATGAGCAGTTCTTC; cdr3_aa: CASSQGIGGFLSYNEQFF
d_call: NA; v_call: TRBV6-1; clone_size: few; j_call: TRBJ1-1; cdr3_nt: TGTGCCAGCAGTTTACAGGCAGCTGAAGCTTTCTTT; cdr3_aa: CASSLQAAEAFF
d_call: TRBD1; v_call: TRBV5-5; clone_size: many; j_call: TRBJ2-3; cdr3_nt: TGTGCCAGCAGCTTGCGAATCGCAGGGGGTATCACAGATACGCAGTATTTT; cdr3_aa: CASSLRIAGGITDTQYF
d_call: TRBD2; v_call: TRBV3-1; clone_size: few; j_call: TRBJ2-1; cdr3_nt: TGTGCCAGCAGCCAAGTGGTAGCGGGAGCGAATGCGCAGTTCTTC; cdr3_aa: CASSQVVAGANAQFF
d_call: TRBD1; v_call: TRBV11-2; clone_size: NA; j_call: TRBJ2-7; cdr3_nt: TGTGCCAGCAGCCTTGACAGGGTCGATTATTACGAGCAGTACTTC; cdr3_aa: CASSLDRVDYYEQYF
d_call: TRBD2; v_call: TRBV4-1; clone_size: few; j_call: TRBJ2-3; cdr3_nt: TGCGCCAGCAGCCGGGAAGGCTCTAGCGGGAGGGCCAGGAGCACAGATACGCAGTATTTT; cdr3_aa: CASSREGSSGRARSTDTQYF
d_call: NA; v_call: TRBV7-9; clone_size: few; j_call: TRBJ1-1; cdr3_nt: TGTGCCAGCAGCTTCCGGGAGAGCACTGAAGCTTTCTTT; cdr3_aa: CASSFRESTEAFF
d_call: TRBD2; v_call: TRBV6-5; clone_size: many; j_call: TRBJ2-7; cdr3_nt: TGTGCCAGCTCGGCAGGGCGGGAGTACGAGCAGTACTTC; cdr3_aa: CASSAGREYEQYF
d_call: TRBD2; v_call: TRBV3-1; clone_size: many; j_call: TRBJ2-1; cdr3_nt: TGTGCCAGCAGCCAAGTAACTAGCGGCAATGAGCAGTTCTTC; cdr3_aa: CASSQVTSGNEQFF
d_call: NA; v_call: TRBV5-1; clone_size: many; j_call: TRBJ1-2; cdr3_nt: TGCGCCAGCACCGATGGGGGTTATGGCTACACCTTC; cdr3_aa: CASTDGGYGYTF
d_call: NA; v_call: TRBV5-1; clone_size: NA; j_call: TRBJ2-5; cdr3_nt: TGCGCCAGCAGCGCGGGACAGAAGGAGACCCAGTACTTC; cdr3_aa: CASSAGQKETQYF
d_call: NA; v_call: TRBV7-8; clone_size: few; j_call: TRBJ1-1; cdr3_nt: TGTGCCAGCAGCTTTACACAGGGTATTTGGGCTGAAGCTTTCTTT; cdr3_aa: CASSFTQGIWAEAFF
d_call: TRBD1; v_call: TRBV12-3/TRBV12-4; clone_size: many; j_call: TRBJ2-3; cdr3_nt: TGTGCCAGCAGTTTAGAATTATTGGGCAGGGGGCGCACAGATACGCAGTATTTT; cdr3_aa: CASSLELLGRGRTDTQYF
d_call: TRBD1; v_call: TRBV12-3/TRBV12-4; clone_size: many; j_call: TRBJ1-1; cdr3_nt: TGTGCCAGCAGTTCAAACCGGGACAGGGGGCTTGGGAACACTGAAGCTTTCTTT; cdr3_aa: CASSSNRDRGLGNTEAFF
d_call: TRBD1; v_call: TRBV6-2/TRBV6-3; clone_size: few; j_call: TRBJ2-5; cdr3_nt: TGTGCCAGCGACCACGGACAGGGGAAGACCCAGTACTTC; cdr3_aa: CASDHGQGKTQYF
d_call: NA; v_call: TRBV6-2/TRBV6-3; clone_size: many; j_call: TRBJ2-1; cdr3_nt: TGTGCCAGCAGTTACGCGAGTCCGGGTTACAATGAGCAGTTCTTC; cdr3_aa: CASSYASPGYNEQFF
d_call: NA; v_call: TRBV27; clone_size: few; j_call: TRBJ2-2; cdr3_nt: TGTGCCAGCAGTTTGGAGGCGCGAGCCACCGGGGAGCTGTTTTTT; cdr3_aa: CASSLEARATGELFF
d_call: NA; v_call: TRBV20-1; clone_size: NA; j_call: TRBJ2-1; cdr3_nt: TGCAGTGCTAGAGGAGACTACAATGAGCAGTTCTTC; cdr3_aa: CSARGDYNEQFF
d_call: NA; v_call: TRBV7-2; clone_size: many; j_call: TRBJ2-1; cdr3_nt: TGTGCCAGCAGTGTGCATGGCGGGGATGAGCAGTTCTTC; cdr3_aa: CASSVHGGDEQFF
d_call: NA; v_call: TRBV5-5; clone_size: many; j_call: TRBJ2-3; cdr3_nt: TGTGCCAGCAGCTTGGACCTCACAGATACGCAGTATTTT; cdr3_aa: CASSLDLTDTQYF
d_call: TRBD1; v_call: TRBV6-1; clone_size: few; j_call: TRBJ1-1; cdr3_nt: TGTGCCAGCAGGAAACAACAGGGGTTCGTCGACACTGAAGCTTTCTTT; cdr3_aa: CASRKQQGFVDTEAFF
d_call: TRBD1; v_call: TRBV6-2/TRBV6-3; clone_size: many; j_call: TRBJ1-5; cdr3_nt: TGTGCCAGCAGTTCCCCGGTAAACAGGGGCAGAGTCAATCAGCCCCAGCATTTT; cdr3_aa: CASSSPVNRGRVNQPQHF
d_call: TRBD2; v_call: TRBV9; clone_size: NA; j_call: TRBJ2-1; cdr3_nt: TGTGCCAGCAGCGTAGCTGGCGGGGGGGGATGGGAGCAGTTCTTC; cdr3_aa: CASSVAGGGGWEQFF